One T cell receptor beta chain is described in this entry. Sequencing was performed with immunoSEQ multiplex PCR; in TCRdb, only in-frame clones are kept and a portion is missing. The profile shows approximately 130,000 clones, around 87% of them singletons. The sample comes from a study of blood T cell repertoires in COVID-19. Study in general: The study drew acute and convalescent COVID-19 samples from the United States, Italy and Spain. Nucleic acid was either cDNA or gDNA, and it came from T cells, B-cell-depleted T cells, or PBMCs.

The CDR3 consists of 16 residues. The sample taken for sequencing was peripheral blood. The sequence was collected from a woman between 50 and 59 years old with acute or convalescent COVID-19. This chain joins TRBV21-1 and TRBJ1-4; TRBD1, as called in the table, went unchecked against the DNA. TRBV21-1 counts as a pseudogene. Here the CDR3 reads CASSKGRQRQGEKLFF. Written as DNA, the CDR3 is TGTGCCAGCAGCAAAGGACGACAGCGCCAAGGAGAAAAACTGTTTTTT.